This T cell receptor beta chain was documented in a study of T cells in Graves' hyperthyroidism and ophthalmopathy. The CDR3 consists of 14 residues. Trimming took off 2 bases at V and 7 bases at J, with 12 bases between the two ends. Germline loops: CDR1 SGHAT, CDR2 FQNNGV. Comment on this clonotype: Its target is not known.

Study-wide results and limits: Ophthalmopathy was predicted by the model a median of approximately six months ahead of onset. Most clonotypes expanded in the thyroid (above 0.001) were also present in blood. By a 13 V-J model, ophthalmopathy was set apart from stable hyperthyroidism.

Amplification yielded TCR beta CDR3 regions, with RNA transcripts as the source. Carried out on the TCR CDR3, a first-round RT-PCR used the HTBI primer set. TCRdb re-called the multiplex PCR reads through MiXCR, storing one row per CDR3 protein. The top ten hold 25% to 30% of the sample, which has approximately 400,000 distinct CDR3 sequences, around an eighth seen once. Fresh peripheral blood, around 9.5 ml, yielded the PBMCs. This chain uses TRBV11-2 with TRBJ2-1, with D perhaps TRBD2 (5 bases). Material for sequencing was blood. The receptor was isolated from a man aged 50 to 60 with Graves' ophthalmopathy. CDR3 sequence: CASSLNVRGNEQFF. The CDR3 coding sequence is TGTGCCAGCAGCTTAAACGTCCGGGGTAATGAGCAGTTCTTC. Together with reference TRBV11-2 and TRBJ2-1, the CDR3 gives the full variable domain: EAGVAQSPRYKIIEKRQSVAFWCNPISGHATLYWYQQILGQGPKLLIQFQNNGVVDDSQLPKDRFSAERLKGVDSTLKIQPAKLEDSAVYLCASSLNVRGNEQFFGPGTRLTVL.